The source of this TCR beta chain is a study of T cell responses to AZD1222 COVID-19 vaccine (dated by TCRdb to the early 2020s). Background for the entire study: Because spike-specific TCR depth and breadth did not differ between the two schedules, AZD1222 recipients who got a second dose at roughly 4 weeks were pooled with those who got a second dose at roughly 12 weeks. A total of just over 230 trial participants underwent TCR sequencing, of whom nearly 210 received two doses of AZD1222 and about 25 received two doses of the MenACWY control vaccine. Trial participants were enrolled by age into 18-55, 56-69 and 70-plus year subgroups, with roughly 160, 29 and 62 TCR-sequenced participants respectively. The paper as a whole reports these results and caveats: In the small 56-69-year group, the increase in depth fell short of significance, most likely because of low power. Conclusions about previously exposed vaccinees are limited, since just six or seven AZD1222 recipients were seropositive for SARS-CoV-2 at baseline. CD4 TCRs associated with the vaccine covered the entire spike protein, and the dominant responses were in regions 160-218 and 743-854. Reportedly, almost half of the unique spike-specific TCRs recognized epitopes lying outside the regions that are mutated in the B.1.351 and B.1.1.7 variants. No day 14 peak-response samples were available, so repertoires were characterized only after the peak T cell response. After two AZD1222 doses, both the breadth and the depth of spike-specific TCRs were significantly higher than at day 0 and than in MenACWY recipients. Participants were mostly white British and included more females than males, and it was suggested by the authors that clonal diversity may have been underestimated.

The time point tag for this specimen amounts to: baseline before first vaccination. The vaccinee samples were drawn from two UK trials, COV001 and COV002, one of which was a single-blind randomized controlled phase 2/3 trial testing AZD1222 (ChAdOx1 nCoV-19) in healthy adults. For TCRbeta chain sequencing, PBMC samples from trial participants were taken at day 0 and at day 28 after the second dose. Between the V and J ends, shortened by 5 bases and 9 bases respectively, the junction contains 13 bases. From the cysteine through the phenylalanine, the CDR3 covers 12 amino acids. Only the CDR3 region is kept as DNA, spanning 36 bases read in frame from base 1. Based on the germline V gene (reference sequence), the CDR1 and CDR2 sequences are SEHNR and FQNEAQ. The CDR3 regions of human TCRbeta chains were subjected to immunosequencing. The paper's processing steps were these. TCRs in the repertoires were compared against a reference library of SARS-CoV-2-specific TCRs that had been generated with the MIRA antigen-specificity platform. Breadth was defined as the fraction of unique TCRs that were SARS-CoV-2-associated, and depth was defined as the fraction of total T cells that were SARS-CoV-2-associated. Using the MIRA data, each spike-specific TCR was assigned both to the spike region to which the TCR was reactive and to a CD4 or CD8 class. Log10-transformed breadth and depth values were compared by one-way ANOVA with Sidak's multiple comparisons tests. TCRdb stores this immuneACCESS table with in-frame sequences only. Part of the clones is absent; in the studies checked, under half of the shortfall reflects unresolved V genes, and no reason is known for the rest. D and trimming were read from the DNA, whereas the V and J calls and clone size are those reported in that table. This sample holds tens of thousands of clones; just over 90% were observed only once. The top ten clones comprise 22% of the sample.

Concerning this clone: No cognate antigen has been identified for it. The sample holds no much larger clone one base away, and base qualities are not on file.

This receptor was identified in an adult in good health. The rearranged segments are TRBV7-9 and TRBJ1-2, with the D gene call left open. The specimen comprised peripheral blood, sampled on day 0 of AZD1222 vaccination. In nucleotide form, the sequence is TGTGCCAGCAGCGCCGATGCGGTTCGCTACACCTTC. It encodes CASSADAVRYTF.